This T cell receptor beta chain was identified during a study of shared clonotypes between healthy human individuals. General observations from the study: Donors were few, which limited the genetic and exposure-history diversity represented.

Recent vaccinations or acute infections were absent in the healthy HIV-negative adult donors. Everyone who donated was a Caucasian adult who lived in Nashville, Tennessee. Unsorted PBMC DNA was sequenced on ten immunoSEQ deep assay plates. The method was immunoSEQ multiplex PCR; TCRdb's version includes in-frame clones alone and lacks a portion of them. The sample has 550,000 to 600,000 clones, 70% to 80% seen once; the top ten hold 12%. The germline gives CDR1 SNHLY, CDR2 FYNNEI. V was clipped by 5 bases and J by 0 bases, with 20 bases between them. This CDR3 is 18 amino acids long. As to this clone: Its target is unknown.

What was sequenced was PBMCs. The V call is TRBV2, the J call TRBJ1-3, with a tentative D call TRBD1 (5 bases). The TCR sequence derives from a woman aged 40 to 50 in good health. Some clones in this sample may be carry-over from other donors' samples. DNA for the CDR3: TGTGCCAGCAGTACTAGACAGTTTAGCCCTCTCTCTGGAAACACCATATATTTT. Translated, it gives CASSTRQFSPLSGNTIYF.